The 5 T cell receptor beta chains presented below share a single source sample, sequenced in a study of identical twins. TCRdb analysed the 5' RACE reads with MiXCR anew, one entry per CDR3 protein. The data show about 690,000 distinct CDR3 sequences, with around 6% seen just once and approximately 1.6% held by the top ten. Sequenced: naive T cells sorted from blood. These receptors were collected from a young man in good health.

Many counts were recorded for this clonotype. The chain employs TRBV4-3 and TRBJ2-3, with TRBD2 matching 8 bases. Germline-derived CDR1 and CDR2 are LGHNA and YSLEER. J lost 0 bases, V lost 5 bases, and 4 bases had no gene match. This CDR3 contains 15 residues. The CDR3 reads CASSSQRGSTDTQYF. The CDR3 region has the DNA TGCGCCAGCAGCTCTCAGCGGGGGAGCACAGATACGCAGTATTTT.

The CDR3 coding sequence is TGCAGTGCCCGTGTTACGTACAATGAGCAGTTCTTC. This translates into CSARVTYNEQFF. V gene TRBV20-1 combines with J gene TRBJ2-1; D is uncertain. Germline CDR1 is DFQATT and CDR2 is SNEGSKA (reference sequence). The CDR3 has 12 amino acids. Deletions cut 6 bases from V and 4 bases from J, with 10 bases between.

There are a few counts of this clonotype. The gene calls are TRBV7-6 and TRBJ2-5, with D perhaps assigned TRBD1 or TRBD2 (5 bases each). Per the germline V gene, CDR1 is SGHVS and CDR2 is FNYEAQ. This CDR3 has 13 amino acids. V was pared by 2 bases and J by 7 bases, with 11 bases between. This CDR3 is CASSLSQGATQYF. The CDR3 coding sequence is TGTGCCAGCAGCTTATCCCAGGGAGCGACCCAGTACTTC.

V is TRBV20-1 and J is TRBJ2-7, with 9 positions matching TRBD2. Germline V gene sequence: CDR1 DFQATT, CDR2 SNEGSKA (reference sequence). V was clipped by 6 bases and J by 2 bases; unmatched bases: 14. This CDR3 contains 16 residues. The CDR3 sequence: CSAGPPKGTSPYEQYF. CDR3 sequence (DNA): TGCAGTGCCGGCCCCCCAAAAGGGACTAGCCCCTACGAGCAGTACTTC.

In this sample, this clonotype turned up many times. V usage is TRBV29-1 and J usage is TRBJ1-2; tentatively, D is TRBD1 (6 bases). There are 13 residues in the CDR3. The germline V gene encodes CDR1 SQVTM and CDR2 ANQGSEA. Trimming stripped 3 bases from V and 4 bases from J, with 12 bases between. The chain's CDR3 is CSVDQGKSYGYTF. CDR3 sequence (DNA): TGCAGCGTTGACCAGGGGAAGAGCTATGGCTACACCTTC.